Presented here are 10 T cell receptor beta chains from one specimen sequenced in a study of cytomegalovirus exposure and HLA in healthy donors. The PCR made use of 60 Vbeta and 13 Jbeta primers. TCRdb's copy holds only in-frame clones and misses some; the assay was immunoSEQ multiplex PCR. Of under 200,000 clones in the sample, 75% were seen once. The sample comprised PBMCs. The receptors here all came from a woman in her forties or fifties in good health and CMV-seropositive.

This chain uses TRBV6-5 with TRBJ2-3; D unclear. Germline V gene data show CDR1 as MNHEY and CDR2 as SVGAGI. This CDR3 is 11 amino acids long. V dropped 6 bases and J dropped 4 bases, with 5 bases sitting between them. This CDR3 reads CASSVSDTQYF. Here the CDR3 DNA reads TGTGCCAGCAGCGTGTCAGATACGCAGTATTTT.

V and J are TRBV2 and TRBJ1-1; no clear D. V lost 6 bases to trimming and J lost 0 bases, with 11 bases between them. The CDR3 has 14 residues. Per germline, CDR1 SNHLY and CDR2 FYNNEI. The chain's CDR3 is CASSTRGVNTEAFF. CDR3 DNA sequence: TGTGCCAGCAGCACCCGCGGGGTGAACACTGAAGCTTTCTTT. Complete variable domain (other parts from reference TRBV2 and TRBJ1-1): EPEVTQTPSHQVTQMGQEVILRCVPISNHLYFYWYRQILGQKVEFLVSFYNNEISEKSEIFDDQFSVERPDGSNFTLKIRSTKLEDSAMYFCASSTRGVNTEAFFGQGTRLTVV.

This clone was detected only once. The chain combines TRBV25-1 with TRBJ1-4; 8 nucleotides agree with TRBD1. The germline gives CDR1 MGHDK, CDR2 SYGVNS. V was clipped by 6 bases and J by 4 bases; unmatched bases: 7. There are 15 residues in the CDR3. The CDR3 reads CASSPTGGFNEKLFF. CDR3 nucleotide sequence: TGTGCCAGCAGCCCAACAGGGGGTTTTAATGAAAAACTGTTTTTT.

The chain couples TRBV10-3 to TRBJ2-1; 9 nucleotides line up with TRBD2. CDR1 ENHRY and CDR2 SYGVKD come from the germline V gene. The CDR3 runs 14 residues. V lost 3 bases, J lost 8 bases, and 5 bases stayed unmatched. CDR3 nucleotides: TGTGCCATCAGTGACGGCGGGGGGGCCGATGAGCAGTTCTTC. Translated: CAISDGGGADEQFF.

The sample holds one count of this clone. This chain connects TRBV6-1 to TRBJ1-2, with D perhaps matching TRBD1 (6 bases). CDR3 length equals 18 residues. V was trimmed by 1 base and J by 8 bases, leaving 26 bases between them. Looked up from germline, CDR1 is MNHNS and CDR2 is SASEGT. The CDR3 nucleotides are TGTGCCAGCAGTGAAGGGCCCGACCCGGGACACCAAGGCGAAGGCTACACCTTC. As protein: CASSEGPDPGHQGEGYTF.

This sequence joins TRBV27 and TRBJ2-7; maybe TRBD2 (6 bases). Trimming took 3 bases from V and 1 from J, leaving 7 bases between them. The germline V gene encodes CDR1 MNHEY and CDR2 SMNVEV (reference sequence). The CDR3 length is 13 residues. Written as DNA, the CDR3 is TGTGCCAGCAGTTTCAGCGGGTCCTACGAGCAGTACTTC. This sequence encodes CASSFSGSYEQYF.

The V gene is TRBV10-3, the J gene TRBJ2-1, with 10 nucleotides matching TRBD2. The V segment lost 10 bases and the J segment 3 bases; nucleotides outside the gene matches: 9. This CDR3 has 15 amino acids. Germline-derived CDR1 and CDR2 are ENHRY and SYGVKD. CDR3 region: CATTGSGGGYNEQFF. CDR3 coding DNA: TGTGCCACCACTGGAAGCGGGGGGGGCTACAATGAGCAGTTCTTC.

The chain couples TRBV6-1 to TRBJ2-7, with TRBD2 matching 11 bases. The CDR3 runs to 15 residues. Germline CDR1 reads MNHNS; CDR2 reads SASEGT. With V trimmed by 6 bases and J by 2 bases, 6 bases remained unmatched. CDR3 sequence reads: CASSATSGDPYEQYF. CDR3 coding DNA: TGTGCCAGCAGCGCGACTAGCGGGGACCCCTACGAGCAGTACTTC.

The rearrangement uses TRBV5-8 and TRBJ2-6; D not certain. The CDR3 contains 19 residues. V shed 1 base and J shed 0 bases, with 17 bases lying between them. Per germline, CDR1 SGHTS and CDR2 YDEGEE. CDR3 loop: CASSLIQFLPLSGANVLTF. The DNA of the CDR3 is TGTGCCAGCAGCTTGATACAGTTCCTCCCCCTCTCTGGGGCCAACGTCCTGACTTTC.

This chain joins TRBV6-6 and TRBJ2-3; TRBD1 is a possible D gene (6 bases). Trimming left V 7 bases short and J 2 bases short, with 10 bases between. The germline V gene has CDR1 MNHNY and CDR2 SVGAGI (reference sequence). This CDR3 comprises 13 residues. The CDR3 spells CASNRASTDTQYF. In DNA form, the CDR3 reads TGTGCCAGCAACAGGGCCTCCACAGATACGCAGTATTTT.